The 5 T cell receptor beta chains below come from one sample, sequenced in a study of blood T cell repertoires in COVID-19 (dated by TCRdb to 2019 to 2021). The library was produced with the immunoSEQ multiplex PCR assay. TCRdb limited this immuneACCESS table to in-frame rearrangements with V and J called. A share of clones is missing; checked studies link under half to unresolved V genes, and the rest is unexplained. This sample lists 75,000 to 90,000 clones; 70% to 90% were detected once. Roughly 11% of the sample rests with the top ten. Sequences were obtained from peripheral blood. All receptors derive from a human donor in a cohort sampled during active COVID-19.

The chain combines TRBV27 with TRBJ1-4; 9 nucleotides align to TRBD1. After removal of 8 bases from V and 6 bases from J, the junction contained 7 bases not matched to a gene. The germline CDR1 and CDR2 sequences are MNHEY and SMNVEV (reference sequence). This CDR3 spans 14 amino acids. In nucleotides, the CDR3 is TGTGCCAGCCGCTCGGGACAGGGATATGAAAAACTGTTTTTT. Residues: CASRSGQGYEKLFF.

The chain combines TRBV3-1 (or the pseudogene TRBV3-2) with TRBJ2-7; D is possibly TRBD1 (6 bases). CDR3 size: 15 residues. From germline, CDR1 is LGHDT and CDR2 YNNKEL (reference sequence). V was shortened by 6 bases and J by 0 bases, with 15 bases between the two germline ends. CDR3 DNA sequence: TGTGCCAGCAGTCATTCCAAGACAGGCTCCTACGAGCAGTACTTC. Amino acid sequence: CASSHSKTGSYEQYF.

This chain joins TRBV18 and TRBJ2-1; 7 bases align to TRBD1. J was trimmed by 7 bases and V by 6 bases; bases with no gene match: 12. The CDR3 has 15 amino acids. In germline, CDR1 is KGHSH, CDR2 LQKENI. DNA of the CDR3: TGTGCCAGCTCGCTAGGACAGGAAAATATGAATGAGCAGTTCTTC. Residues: CASSLGQENMNEQFF. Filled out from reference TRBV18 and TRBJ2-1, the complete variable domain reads NAGVMQNPRHLVRRRGQEARLRCSPMKGHSHVYWYRQLPEEGLKFMVYLQKENIIDESGMPKERFSAEFPKEGPSILRIQQVVRGDSAAYFCASSLGQENMNEQFFGPGTRLTVL.

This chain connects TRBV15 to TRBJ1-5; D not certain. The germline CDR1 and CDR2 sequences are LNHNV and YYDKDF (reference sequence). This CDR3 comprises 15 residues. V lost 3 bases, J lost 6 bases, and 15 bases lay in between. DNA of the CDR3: TGTGCCACCAGCAGGGACCCGGGGAACGGTCAGCCCCAGCATTTT. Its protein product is CATSRDPGNGQPQHF.

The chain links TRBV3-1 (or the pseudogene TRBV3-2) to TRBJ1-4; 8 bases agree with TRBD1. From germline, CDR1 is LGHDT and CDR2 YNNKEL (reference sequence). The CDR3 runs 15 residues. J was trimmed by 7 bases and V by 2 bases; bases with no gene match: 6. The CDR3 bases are TGTGCCAGCAGCCAACACGGACAGGGCGTTGAAAAACTGTTTTTT. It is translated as CASSQHGQGVEKLFF.